This T cell receptor (beta chain) was retrieved from a study of CD4+ T cells in melanoma. Measured with immunoSEQ multiplex PCR; TCRdb has only the in-frame clones, and not every one. This table has 12,000 to 15,000 clones, approximately 57% appearing once. Findings and caveats of the study: Diverse differentiation states were reported for melanoma neoantigen-specific CD4+ T cells. A reported correlation linked neoantigen-specific CD4+ T cells to CD8+, macrophage and B cell function.

This clone was observed once. Its target is unknown. The CDR3 covers 15 residues. The germline V gene has CDR1 SGHRS and CDR2 YFSETQ. Trimming pared 4 bases from V and 2 bases from J, leaving 16 bases between. Sequencing was done on a sample of cells from a culture (not recorded whether cultured in vitro). The source is a human donor with melanoma. This chain connects TRBV5-1 to TRBJ2-7, with TRBD1 as a possible D gene (5 bases). Written as DNA, the CDR3 is TGCGCCAGCAGCGCACGACTGACAGCAGCCTACGAGCAGTACTTC. It encodes CASSARLTAAYEQYF.